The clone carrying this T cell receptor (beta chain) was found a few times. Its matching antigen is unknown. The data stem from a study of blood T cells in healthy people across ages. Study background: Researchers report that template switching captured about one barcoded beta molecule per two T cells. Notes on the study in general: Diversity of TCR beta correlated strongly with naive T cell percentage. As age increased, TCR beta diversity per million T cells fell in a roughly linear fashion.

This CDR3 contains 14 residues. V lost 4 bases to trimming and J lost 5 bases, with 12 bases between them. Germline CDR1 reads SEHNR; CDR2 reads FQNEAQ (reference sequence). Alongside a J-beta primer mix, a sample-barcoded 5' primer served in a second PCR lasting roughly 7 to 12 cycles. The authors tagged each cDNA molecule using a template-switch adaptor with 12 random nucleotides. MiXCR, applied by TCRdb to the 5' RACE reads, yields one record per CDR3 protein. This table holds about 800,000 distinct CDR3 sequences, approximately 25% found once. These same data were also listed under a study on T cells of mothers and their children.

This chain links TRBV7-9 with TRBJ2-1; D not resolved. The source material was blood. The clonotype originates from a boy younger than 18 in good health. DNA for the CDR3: TGTGCCAGCAGCTCACTCGACGGTCACAATGAGCAGTTCTTC. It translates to CASSSLDGHNEQFF.